This T cell receptor (beta chain) is drawn from a study of shared T cell receptors in the human thymus. The CDR3 is 15 residues long. V lost 4 bases and J lost 6; bases outside the gene matches: 10. Germline loops: CDR1 LGHNA, CDR2 YSLEER. TCRdb's table, derived via immunoSEQ multiplex PCR, lists solely in-frame clones and lacks some. Of approximately 580,000 clones listed, 78% were seen once; the top ten hold 0.01% to 0.015%. These data were also filed under a second study, of human thymus T cells. That study adds: Donation came from healthy Finnish infants having corrective surgery for congenital heart defects. Thymic resections from corrective heart surgery supplied the tissue. Thymic and blood repertoires showed apparently biased V and J gene usage. Thymic repertoires of unrelated individuals were reported in related research to overlap highly.

V is TRBV4-3 and J is TRBJ2-3, with 7 positions matching TRBD2. This TCR derives from a boy younger than two with a congenital heart defect. The sample taken for sequencing was thymocytes. The CDR3 coding sequence is TGCGCCAGCAGCCCGATTCGGACTAGAGTTGATACGCAGTATTTT. This sequence encodes CASSPIRTRVDTQYF.